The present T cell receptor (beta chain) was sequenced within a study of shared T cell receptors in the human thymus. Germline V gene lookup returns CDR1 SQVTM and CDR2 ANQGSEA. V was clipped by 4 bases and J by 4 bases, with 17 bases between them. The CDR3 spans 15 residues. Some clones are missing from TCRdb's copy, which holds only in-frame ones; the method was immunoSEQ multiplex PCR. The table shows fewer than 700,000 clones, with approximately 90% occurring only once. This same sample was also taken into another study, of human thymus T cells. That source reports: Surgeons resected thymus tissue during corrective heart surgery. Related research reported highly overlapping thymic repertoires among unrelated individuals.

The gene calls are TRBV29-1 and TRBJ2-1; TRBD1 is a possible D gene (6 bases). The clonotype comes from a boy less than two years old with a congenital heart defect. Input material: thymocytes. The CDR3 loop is CSVGGQTPHYNEQFF. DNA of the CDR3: TGCAGCGTTGGGGGGCAGACGCCTCATTACAATGAGCAGTTCTTC.